Sequencing of this T cell receptor beta chain was carried out in a study of T cells in Graves' hyperthyroidism and ophthalmopathy. General observations from the study: Most thyroid clonotypes with frequency above 0.001 were detected in blood. Ophthalmopathy was model-predicted a median around 6.7 months pre-onset. A 13 V-J signature model discriminated ophthalmopathy versus stable hyperthyroidism.

At least ten counts were recorded for this clonotype. Its cognate antigen is unknown. Regions amplified from RNA transcripts were the TCR beta CDR3 regions. HTBI primers drove first-round RT-PCR of the TCR CDR3. Each CDR3 protein gets one entry after TCRdb re-called the multiplex PCR reads with MiXCR. This sample yields hundreds of thousands of distinct CDR3 sequences, of which roughly 46% are seen a single time; about 7.2% belongs to the top ten. The V gene's germline CDR1 is SGHVS and CDR2 FQNEAQ. The CDR3 is made up of 16 amino acids. The ends were cut back, 7 bases at V and 0 bases at J, with 16 bases in the middle.

The chain is built from TRBV7-8 and TRBJ1-5; a weak D match, TRBD1 (5 bases). The clonotype comes from an adult man with Graves' disease, either hyperthyroidism or ophthalmopathy (not recorded which). Sequenced input: peripheral blood or thyroid tissue (not recorded which). As DNA, the CDR3 is TGTGCCAGCATCCCAGGGCGGTGGTATAGCAATCAGCCCCAGCATTTT. Amino acids: CASIPGRWYSNQPQHF.